The source of this T cell receptor (beta chain) is a study of blood T cell repertoires in COVID-19. Study context: Material from acute and convalescent COVID-19 was sourced from the United States, Italy and Spain.

Everyone who took part was roughly 18 to 90 years old, and they came from 20 to 25 US areas. Participant-reported clinical history was the basis for cohort assignment. Profiled with immunoSEQ multiplex PCR; TCRdb holds only in-frame clones, not every one. The top ten clones hold about 3.5% of a sample with 200,000 to 250,000 clones, roughly 88% of them seen once. The CDR3 spans 14 residues. V was clipped by 8 bases and J by 0 bases, with 13 bases between them. Germline CDR1 is SNHLY and CDR2 is FYNNEI. This clone was found a few times. The J gene is TRBJ1-1, the V gene TRBV2; D may be TRBD1 (6 bases). The material sequenced was PBMCs or T cells enriched from blood (not recorded which). The sequence was obtained from a woman aged 30 to 39 who had been exposed to COVID-19. The CDR3 loop is CASAGQLMNTEAFF. The DNA for the CDR3 is TGTGCCAGCGCCGGACAGCTCATGAACACTGAAGCTTTCTTT.